These T cell receptor beta chains were read from a single sample in a study of T cells after yellow fever vaccination. MiXCR, run by TCRdb on the 5' RACE reads, gives a single entry per CDR3 protein. The table lists 320,000 or so distinct CDR3 sequences, approximately 8% of them singletons. The sequenced sample was PBMCs, obtained around 45 days after the first yellow fever vaccination. The receptors were gathered from a man between 18 and 35 years old who received the YFV17D yellow fever vaccine. Both conserved end residues are part of each CDR3. Each record gives: V gene, J gene, D gene, clone size, CDR3 protein, CDR3 DNA. A D gene is named only where the DNA matches it firmly. Rows give clone size only sometimes, using once, few, many, or a class for an expanded clone.

V: TRBV6-2/TRBV6-3
J: TRBJ1-3
D: -
size: -
CDR3: CASGLDSGNTIYF
DNA: TGTGCCAGCGGATTAGACTCTGGAAACACCATATATTTT

V: TRBV10-3
J: TRBJ1-5
D: -
size: -
CDR3: CAISEAFSNQPQHF
DNA: TGTGCCATCAGTGAAGCGTTTTCGAATCAGCCCCAGCATTTT

V: TRBV5-1
J: TRBJ1-5
D: -
size: few
CDR3: CASSLEGGQTNQPQHF
DNA: TGCGCCAGCAGCTTGGAGGGAGGCCAGACAAATCAGCCCCAGCATTTT

V: TRBV5-4
J: TRBJ2-3
D: -
size: many
CDR3: CASSGGRTDTQYF
DNA: TGTGCCAGCAGCGGCGGCCGCACAGATACGCAGTATTTT

V: TRBV29-1
J: TRBJ1-1
D: TRBD1
size: many
CDR3: CSVALTGGVHTEAFF
DNA: TGCAGCGTCGCCCTGACAGGGGGCGTCCACACTGAAGCTTTCTTT

V: TRBV20-1
J: TRBJ2-2
D: TRBD2
size: -
CDR3: CSAYGAGPTGELFF
DNA: TGCAGTGCTTACGGAGCGGGGCCCACCGGGGAGCTGTTTTTT

V: TRBV15
J: TRBJ1-5
D: -
size: -
CDR3: CATSTAGFQPQHF
DNA: TGTGCCACCAGCACAGCAGGGTTTCAGCCCCAGCATTTT

V: TRBV20-1
J: TRBJ2-7
D: TRBD2
size: few
CDR3: CSARPSGFATEQYF
DNA: TGCAGTGCTAGGCCTAGCGGGTTTGCTACCGAGCAGTACTTC

V: TRBV10-3
J: TRBJ2-5
D: -
size: -
CDR3: CAISELSQETQYF
DNA: TGTGCCATCAGTGAGCTATCTCAAGAGACCCAGTACTTC

V: TRBV5-1
J: TRBJ2-1
D: TRBD2
size: few
CDR3: CASSFSGTSRSYNEQFF
DNA: TGCGCCAGCAGCTTCTCCGGGACTAGCAGATCCTACAATGAGCAGTTCTTC

V: TRBV5-1
J: TRBJ2-1
D: -
size: many
CDR3: CASSLVLALNEQFF
DNA: TGCGCCAGCAGCTTGGTCCTAGCCCTCAATGAGCAGTTCTTC

V: TRBV7-2
J: TRBJ1-3
D: -
size: -
CDR3: CASSLWRAGNTIYF
DNA: TGTGCCAGCAGCTTATGGCGGGCTGGAAACACCATATATTTT

V: TRBV5-1
J: TRBJ2-2
D: -
size: -
CDR3: CASSPPPTGELFF
DNA: TGCGCCAGCAGCCCCCCCCCGACCGGGGAGCTGTTTTTT

V: TRBV12-3/TRBV12-4
J: TRBJ2-2
D: -
size: few
CDR3: CASSSPNTGELFF
DNA: TGTGCCAGCAGTTCTCCCAACACCGGGGAGCTGTTTTTT

V: TRBV18
J: TRBJ2-3
D: -
size: -
CDR3: CASSPPIGSTDTQYF
DNA: TGTGCCAGCTCACCCCCGATTGGGAGCACAGATACGCAGTATTTT

V: TRBV19
J: TRBJ2-1
D: -
size: -
CDR3: CASRSDSYNEQFF
DNA: TGTGCCAGTAGAAGCGACTCCTACAATGAGCAGTTCTTC

V: TRBV6-1
J: TRBJ1-1
D: -
size: few
CDR3: CASSPGGAASEAFF
DNA: TGTGCCAGCAGCCCCGGAGGGGCGGCCTCTGAAGCTTTCTTT

V: TRBV7-2
J: TRBJ1-6
D: -
size: -
CDR3: CASSLATGSGSPLHF
DNA: TGTGCCAGCAGCTTAGCTACAGGGTCAGGATCACCCCTCCACTTT

V: TRBV10-3
J: TRBJ1-1
D: -
size: -
CDR3: CAIRGDESTEAFF
DNA: TGTGCCATCAGGGGGGATGAGAGCACTGAAGCTTTCTTT

V: TRBV20-1
J: TRBJ2-5
D: TRBD2
size: -
CDR3: CSARAIGAGGRETQYF
DNA: TGCAGTGCTAGAGCGATCGGAGCGGGGGGGCGAGAGACCCAGTACTTC

V: TRBV12-3/TRBV12-4
J: TRBJ1-2
D: TRBD1
size: few
CDR3: CASRDRGYGYTF
DNA: TGTGCCAGCAGGGACAGGGGGTATGGCTACACCTTC

V: TRBV14
J: TRBJ2-1
D: -
size: -
CDR3: CASSQVPASGQFF
DNA: TGTGCCAGCAGCCAGGTGCCGGCCTCCGGGCAGTTCTTC

V: TRBV5-4
J: TRBJ2-5
D: -
size: few
CDR3: CASSPGSGVETQYF
DNA: TGTGCCAGCAGCCCCGGAAGTGGGGTGGAGACCCAGTACTTC

V: TRBV5-1
J: TRBJ2-3
D: TRBD2
size: -
CDR3: CASSLTSGGNTDTQYF
DNA: TGCGCCAGCAGCTTGACTAGCGGGGGGAACACAGATACGCAGTATTTT

V: TRBV7-2
J: TRBJ2-3
D: -
size: few
CDR3: CASSLIMGAGDTQYF
DNA: TGTGCCAGCAGCTTAATTATGGGGGCCGGGGATACGCAGTATTTT

V: TRBV20-1
J: TRBJ1-1
D: -
size: few
CDR3: CSARDRIGNTEAFF
DNA: TGCAGTGCTAGAGACCGGATTGGGAACACTGAAGCTTTCTTT

V: TRBV29-1
J: TRBJ2-3
D: -
size: -
CDR3: CSVVTGPTDTQYF
DNA: TGCAGCGTTGTCACCGGTCCCACAGATACGCAGTATTTT

V: TRBV20-1
J: TRBJ1-2
D: -
size: many
CDR3: CSARTPNYGYTF
DNA: TGCAGTGCTAGGACACCTAACTATGGCTACACCTTC

V: TRBV19
J: TRBJ2-2
D: -
size: -
CDR3: CASSISGLNTGELFF
DNA: TGTGCCAGTAGTATCTCAGGGCTTAACACCGGGGAGCTGTTTTTT

V: TRBV6-1
J: TRBJ2-5
D: TRBD1
size: -
CDR3: CASSTNRGLGETQYF
DNA: TGTGCCAGCAGTACAAACAGGGGGCTAGGGGAGACCCAGTACTTC

V: TRBV19
J: TRBJ2-3
D: TRBD2
size: few
CDR3: CASSGLGLASPDTQYF
DNA: TGTGCCAGTAGTGGGCTAGGACTAGCGTCCCCAGATACGCAGTATTTT

V: TRBV20-1
J: TRBJ1-3
D: -
size: few
CDR3: CSASAENGNTIYF
DNA: TGCAGTGCTAGCGCAGAGAATGGAAACACCATATATTTT

V: TRBV7-9
J: TRBJ1-6
D: -
size: -
CDR3: CASTLRGYNSPLHF
DNA: TGTGCCAGCACCCTTCGAGGATATAATTCACCCCTCCACTTT

V: TRBV7-9
J: TRBJ2-1
D: -
size: -
CDR3: CASSLTGGQFF
DNA: TGTGCCAGCAGCTTGACCGGGGGGCAGTTCTTC

V: TRBV7-2
J: TRBJ1-3
D: -
size: few
CDR3: CASTLDGGPGNTIYF
DNA: TGTGCCAGCACGCTTGATGGAGGCCCTGGAAACACCATATATTTT

V: TRBV12-3/TRBV12-4
J: TRBJ2-3
D: -
size: many
CDR3: CASTSSPDTQYF
DNA: TGTGCCAGCACCTCTTCCCCAGATACGCAGTATTTT

V: TRBV27
J: TRBJ1-5
D: -
size: many
CDR3: CASSRPGYNQPQHF
DNA: TGTGCCAGCAGCCGACCGGGCTACAATCAGCCCCAGCATTTT

V: TRBV10-3
J: TRBJ2-5
D: TRBD1
size: -
CDR3: CAISDGQGWETQYF
DNA: TGTGCCATCAGTGACGGACAGGGCTGGGAGACCCAGTACTTC

V: TRBV12-3/TRBV12-4
J: TRBJ1-1
D: TRBD1
size: -
CDR3: CASSLRGQGGTEAFF
DNA: TGTGCCAGCAGTTTAAGGGGGCAGGGCGGAACTGAAGCTTTCTTT

V: TRBV20-1
J: TRBJ2-2
D: -
size: many
CDR3: CSASGRIVGELFF
DNA: TGCAGTGCTTCCGGCAGGATTGTCGGGGAGCTGTTTTTT

V: TRBV7-2
J: TRBJ2-1
D: -
size: -
CDR3: CASRGASSHEQFF
DNA: TGTGCCAGCCGGGGGGCGTCGAGCCATGAGCAGTTCTTC

V: TRBV5-1
J: TRBJ2-2
D: TRBD2
size: -
CDR3: CASSPLSGGQGELFF
DNA: TGCGCCAGCAGCCCTCTCAGCGGGGGTCAAGGGGAGCTGTTTTTT

V: TRBV20-1
J: TRBJ2-7
D: TRBD2
size: -
CDR3: CSASGGGPLTEQYF
DNA: TGCAGTGCTAGTGGGGGGGGTCCCCTCACGGAGCAGTACTTC

V: TRBV11-2
J: TRBJ2-5
D: TRBD2
size: -
CDR3: CASSLWPSSGDAQGTQYF
DNA: TGTGCCAGCAGCTTATGGCCCTCTAGCGGGGATGCCCAGGGGACCCAGTACTTC

V: TRBV29-1
J: TRBJ2-5
D: -
size: many
CDR3: CSVARVQETQYF
DNA: TGCAGCGTTGCCAGAGTCCAAGAGACCCAGTACTTC

V: TRBV7-6
J: TRBJ2-3
D: -
size: -
CDR3: CASSLGPYSTDTQYF
DNA: TGTGCCAGCAGCTTAGGTCCCTATAGCACAGATACGCAGTATTTT

V: TRBV5-1
J: TRBJ2-3
D: -
size: few
CDR3: CASSLPGTDTQYF
DNA: TGCGCCAGCAGCTTGCCGGGCACAGATACGCAGTATTTT

V: TRBV5-1
J: TRBJ2-3
D: -
size: few
CDR3: CASSLGRSRSADTQYF
DNA: TGCGCCAGCAGCTTGGGAAGGTCCAGGTCCGCAGATACGCAGTATTTT

V: TRBV3-1
J: TRBJ2-1
D: -
size: few
CDR3: CASSLEHSRYNEQFF
DNA: TGTGCCAGCAGCCTAGAGCACTCGAGATACAATGAGCAGTTCTTC

V: TRBV20-1
J: TRBJ2-2
D: TRBD2
size: -
CDR3: CSARSGDGTGELFF
DNA: TGCAGTGCTAGAAGCGGGGATGGAACCGGGGAGCTGTTTTTT

V: TRBV7-2
J: TRBJ1-4
D: -
size: few
CDR3: CASSTTGTLGKLFF
DNA: TGTGCCAGCAGCACCACCGGGACATTGGGAAAACTGTTTTTT